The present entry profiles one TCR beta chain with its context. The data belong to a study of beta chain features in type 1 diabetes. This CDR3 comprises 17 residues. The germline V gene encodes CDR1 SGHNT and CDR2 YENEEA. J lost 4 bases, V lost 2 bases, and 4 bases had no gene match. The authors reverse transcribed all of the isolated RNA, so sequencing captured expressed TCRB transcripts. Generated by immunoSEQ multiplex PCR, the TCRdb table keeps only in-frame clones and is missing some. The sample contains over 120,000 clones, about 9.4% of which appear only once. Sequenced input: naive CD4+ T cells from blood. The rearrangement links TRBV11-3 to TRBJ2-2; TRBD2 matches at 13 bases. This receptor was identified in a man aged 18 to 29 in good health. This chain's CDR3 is CASSLTSGGAFTGELFF. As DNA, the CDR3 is TGTGCCAGCAGCTTAACTAGCGGGGGGGCCTTCACCGGGGAGCTGTTTTTT.